This T cell receptor beta chain was documented in a study of blood T cell repertoires in COVID-19. Study-level information: COVID-19 samples from acute and convalescent phases originated in the United States, Italy and Spain. PBMCs, B-cell-depleted T cells, or T cells provided the cDNA or gDNA that made up the material.

The germline V gene encodes CDR1 DFQATT and CDR2 SNEGSKA (reference sequence). V was shortened by 3 bases and J by 1 base, with 25 bases between the two germline ends. This CDR3 has 19 amino acids. Original analysis: Nucleated cell counts were estimated from reference gene primer amplification. TCRdb's copy holds only in-frame clones and misses some; the assay was immunoSEQ multiplex PCR. V and J calls and clone size are those listed in that table; D and trimming were worked out from the DNA. The sample gives about 69,000 clones, around 79% of which show up once; 16% is in the top ten. The source material was peripheral blood. V usage is TRBV20-1 and J usage is TRBJ2-1; possible D gene TRBD2, 6 bases. The sequence derives from a man between 60 and 75 years old with acute or convalescent COVID-19. The CDR3 protein is CSASPFHGRDFLSYNEQFF. The CDR3, as DNA: TGCAGTGCTAGTCCATTCCATGGCCGGGACTTCCTATCCTACAATGAGCAGTTCTTC.